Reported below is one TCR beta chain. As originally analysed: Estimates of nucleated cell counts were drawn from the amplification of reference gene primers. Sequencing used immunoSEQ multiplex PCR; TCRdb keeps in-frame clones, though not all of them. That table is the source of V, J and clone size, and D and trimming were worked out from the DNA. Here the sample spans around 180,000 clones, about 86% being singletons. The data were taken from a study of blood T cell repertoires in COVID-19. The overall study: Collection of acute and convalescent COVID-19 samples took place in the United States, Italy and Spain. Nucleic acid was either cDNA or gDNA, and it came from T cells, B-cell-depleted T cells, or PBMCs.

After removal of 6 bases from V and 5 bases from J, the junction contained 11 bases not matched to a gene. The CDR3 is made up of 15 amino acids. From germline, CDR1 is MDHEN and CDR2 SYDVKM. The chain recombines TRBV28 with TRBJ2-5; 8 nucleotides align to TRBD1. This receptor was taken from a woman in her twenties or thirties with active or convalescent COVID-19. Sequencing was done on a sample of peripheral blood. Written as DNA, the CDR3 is TGTGCCAGCAGCACTTCCGGACAGGGTATCGAGACCCAGTACTTC. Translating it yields CASSTSGQGIETQYF.